The present entry profiles one T cell receptor (beta chain) with its context. These data originate in a study of blood T cell repertoires in COVID-19. Whole-study context: Sites in the United States, Italy and Spain provided acute and convalescent COVID-19 samples. Sample material is recorded as cDNA or gDNA derived from T cells, B-cell-depleted T cells, or PBMCs.

Authors' analysis steps: From reference gene primer amplification, estimates of nucleated cell counts were derived. The assay was immunoSEQ multiplex PCR, and TCRdb's table has in-frame clones only and misses some. D and trimming were read from the DNA, whereas the V and J calls and clone size are those reported in that table. The sample holds fewer than 95,000 clones, under 90% seen once. This CDR3 has 15 residues. In germline, CDR1 is SGHRS, CDR2 YFSETQ. V gave up 4 bases and J gave up 5 bases; unmatched junction bases: 8. The receptor comes from a human donor in a cohort sampled during active COVID-19. The sample was peripheral blood. V usage is TRBV5-1 and J usage is TRBJ2-5; 10 nucleotides agree with TRBD1. The CDR3 nucleotides read TGCGCCAGCAGCCGATTTCCGGGACAGGGGGAGACCCAGTACTTC. Protein sequence: CASSRFPGQGETQYF.